Listed below are T cell receptor beta chains from one sample, sequenced in a study of CD8 T cells in ankylosing spondylitis. TCRdb re-derived calls from the 5' RACE reads in MiXCR, one entry per CDR3 protein. The table includes 250,000 to 300,000 distinct CDR3 sequences, 15% to 20% detected once. The sample comprised blood, either unsorted or a sorted T cell fraction (not recorded which). Every receptor here comes from a male donor with ankylosing spondylitis or in good health (not recorded which). Each CDR3 is given with its conserved first and last residue. Each record gives: D gene, clone size, V gene, J gene, CDR3 protein, CDR3 DNA. A D gene is named only where the DNA matches it firmly. For some rows the clone size is stated as once, few or many, or as a class when expanded; others skip it.

d_gene: TRBD1; abundance: many; v_gene: TRBV12-3/TRBV12-4; j_gene: TRBJ2-3; CDR3aa: CASTSQGITQYF; CDR3nt: TGTGCCAGCACCTCACAGGGGATTACGCAGTATTTT
d_gene: .; abundance: .; v_gene: TRBV5-6; j_gene: TRBJ2-1; CDR3aa: CASSLSSEQFF; CDR3nt: TGTGCCAGCAGCTTGTCCAGTGAGCAGTTCTTC
d_gene: TRBD1; abundance: few; v_gene: TRBV4-3; j_gene: TRBJ2-1; CDR3aa: CASSQDWQGVNEQFF; CDR3nt: TGCGCCAGCAGCCAAGATTGGCAGGGGGTCAATGAGCAGTTCTTC
d_gene: .; abundance: .; v_gene: TRBV7-8; j_gene: TRBJ1-2; CDR3aa: CASSLDAWDLVAGYTF; CDR3nt: TGTGCCAGCAGCTTAGATGCATGGGACCTGGTTGCTGGCTACACCTTC
d_gene: TRBD2; abundance: .; v_gene: TRBV12-3/TRBV12-4; j_gene: TRBJ2-3; CDR3aa: CASSRTSVSTDTQYF; CDR3nt: TGTGCCAGCAGCCGAACTAGCGTTAGCACAGATACGCAGTATTTT
d_gene: TRBD1; abundance: .; v_gene: TRBV20-1; j_gene: TRBJ2-7; CDR3aa: CSARDNRGQGAPYEQYF; CDR3nt: TGCAGTGCTAGAGATAATAGGGGACAGGGGGCCCCCTACGAGCAGTACTTC
d_gene: TRBD2; abundance: .; v_gene: TRBV7-6; j_gene: TRBJ2-7; CDR3aa: CASSLEQAGLAGDVLEEQYF; CDR3nt: TGTGCCAGCAGCTTAGAGCAGGCCGGACTAGCGGGGGACGTCTTGGAGGAGCAGTACTTC
d_gene: TRBD2; abundance: .; v_gene: TRBV28; j_gene: TRBJ2-7; CDR3aa: CASTLRRAGVDYEQYF; CDR3nt: TGTGCCAGCACCTTAAGAAGAGCGGGAGTTGATTACGAGCAGTACTTC
d_gene: .; abundance: few; v_gene: TRBV7-9; j_gene: TRBJ2-1; CDR3aa: CASSPLGALNEQFF; CDR3nt: TGTGCCAGCAGCCCTTTGGGAGCCCTAAATGAGCAGTTCTTC
d_gene: TRBD2; abundance: .; v_gene: TRBV20-1; j_gene: TRBJ2-5; CDR3aa: CSAKGVTAGGPETQYF; CDR3nt: TGCAGTGCTAAGGGGGTGACGGCGGGAGGCCCCGAGACCCAGTACTTC
d_gene: .; abundance: few; v_gene: TRBV3-1; j_gene: TRBJ2-1; CDR3aa: CASSQDQGRSHNEQFF; CDR3nt: TGTGCCAGCAGCCAAGATCAGGGGAGGTCCCACAATGAGCAGTTCTTC
d_gene: TRBD1; abundance: few; v_gene: TRBV27; j_gene: TRBJ1-1; CDR3aa: CASSPGTGLRFEAFF; CDR3nt: TGTGCCAGCAGTCCCGGGACAGGGCTTCGCTTTGAAGCTTTCTTT
d_gene: .; abundance: few; v_gene: TRBV29-1; j_gene: TRBJ2-7; CDR3aa: CSVGTPRNEQYF; CDR3nt: TGCAGCGTTGGGACCCCGAGGAACGAGCAGTACTTC
d_gene: .; abundance: .; v_gene: TRBV5-1; j_gene: TRBJ2-7; CDR3aa: CASSPTWGTPYEQYF; CDR3nt: TGCGCCAGCAGCCCCACGTGGGGAACACCCTACGAGCAGTACTTC
d_gene: TRBD2; abundance: .; v_gene: TRBV6-5; j_gene: TRBJ2-1; CDR3aa: CASSYFSGRGEEQFF; CDR3nt: TGTGCCAGCAGTTACTTTAGCGGGAGGGGCGAAGAGCAGTTCTTC
d_gene: TRBD1; abundance: few; v_gene: TRBV4-1; j_gene: TRBJ2-3; CDR3aa: CASSQGDRGADTQYF; CDR3nt: TGCGCCAGCAGCCAGGGGGACAGGGGAGCAGATACGCAGTATTTT
d_gene: .; abundance: .; v_gene: TRBV24-1; j_gene: TRBJ2-2; CDR3aa: CATSAGADTGELFF; CDR3nt: TGTGCCACCAGTGCTGGGGCCGACACCGGGGAGCTGTTTTTT
d_gene: TRBD1; abundance: .; v_gene: TRBV29-1; j_gene: TRBJ2-7; CDR3aa: CSVREPGGYEQYF; CDR3nt: TGCAGCGTTCGAGAACCAGGGGGTTACGAGCAGTACTTC
d_gene: TRBD2; abundance: .; v_gene: TRBV28; j_gene: TRBJ2-1; CDR3aa: CASSTWWEGRNEQFF; CDR3nt: TGTGCCAGCAGCACATGGTGGGAGGGTAGAAATGAGCAGTTCTTC
d_gene: .; abundance: many; v_gene: TRBV7-8; j_gene: TRBJ2-5; CDR3aa: CASSLASETQYF; CDR3nt: TGTGCCAGCAGCTTAGCGTCGGAGACCCAGTACTTC
d_gene: .; abundance: few; v_gene: TRBV7-7; j_gene: TRBJ2-5; CDR3aa: CASSPDPERYF; CDR3nt: TGTGCTAGCAGCCCCGACCCGGAACGGTACTTC
d_gene: TRBD2; abundance: few; v_gene: TRBV4-3; j_gene: TRBJ2-7; CDR3aa: CASSQEPGTSGPYEQYF; CDR3nt: TGCGCCAGCAGCCAAGAACCCGGGACTAGCGGGCCCTACGAGCAGTACTTC
d_gene: TRBD2; abundance: few; v_gene: TRBV28; j_gene: TRBJ2-7; CDR3aa: CATTEGLAFYEQYF; CDR3nt: TGTGCCACAACCGAAGGACTAGCGTTCTACGAGCAGTACTTC
d_gene: .; abundance: few; v_gene: TRBV29-1; j_gene: TRBJ2-1; CDR3aa: CSVAGSGRYNEQFF; CDR3nt: TGCAGCGTTGCCGGGAGTGGCAGGTACAATGAGCAGTTCTTC
d_gene: .; abundance: .; v_gene: TRBV7-9; j_gene: TRBJ2-3; CDR3aa: CASSPQCLCTDTQYF; CDR3nt: TGTGCCAGCAGCCCTCAGTGTCTCTGCACAGATACGCAGTATTTT
d_gene: .; abundance: many; v_gene: TRBV29-1; j_gene: TRBJ2-7; CDR3aa: CSVGRGRGAYEQYF; CDR3nt: TGCAGCGTTGGGAGGGGTAGGGGGGCCTACGAGCAGTACTTC
d_gene: .; abundance: many; v_gene: TRBV4-1; j_gene: TRBJ1-1; CDR3aa: CAGGTEKGTEAFF; CDR3nt: TGCGCCGGCGGGACGGAGAAGGGGACTGAAGCTTTCTTT
d_gene: TRBD1; abundance: .; v_gene: TRBV4-1; j_gene: TRBJ1-3; CDR3aa: CASSGDDREIGNTIYF; CDR3nt: TGCGCCAGCAGCGGCGACGACAGGGAAATAGGAAACACCATATATTTT
d_gene: .; abundance: .; v_gene: TRBV7-9; j_gene: TRBJ2-1; CDR3aa: CASSPRGGGSIEQFF; CDR3nt: TGTGCCAGCAGCCCCCGAGGAGGAGGCAGCATTGAGCAGTTCTTC
d_gene: TRBD1; abundance: .; v_gene: TRBV29-1; j_gene: TRBJ2-2; CDR3aa: CSVVTGGRTGELFF; CDR3nt: TGCAGCGTTGTGACAGGGGGAAGGACCGGGGAGCTGTTTTTT
d_gene: TRBD1; abundance: .; v_gene: TRBV27; j_gene: TRBJ2-7; CDR3aa: CASGPGQGSYEQYF; CDR3nt: TGTGCCAGCGGCCCCGGACAGGGTTCCTACGAGCAGTACTTC
d_gene: .; abundance: .; v_gene: TRBV4-2; j_gene: TRBJ2-2; CDR3aa: CASSQEFGGLHTGELFF; CDR3nt: TGTGCCAGCAGCCAAGAGTTCGGGGGGCTCCACACCGGGGAGCTGTTTTTT
d_gene: .; abundance: many; v_gene: TRBV12-3/TRBV12-4; j_gene: TRBJ2-1; CDR3aa: CASSDDLDEQFF; CDR3nt: TGTGCCAGCAGTGATGATCTCGATGAGCAGTTCTTC
d_gene: .; abundance: many; v_gene: TRBV29-1; j_gene: TRBJ2-7; CDR3aa: CSVSPRGRDEQYF; CDR3nt: TGCAGCGTTTCCCCGAGGGGTCGCGACGAGCAGTACTTC
d_gene: TRBD1; abundance: .; v_gene: TRBV9; j_gene: TRBJ1-5; CDR3aa: CASSVGDRGNQPQHF; CDR3nt: TGTGCCAGCAGCGTAGGGGACAGGGGCAATCAGCCCCAGCATTTT
d_gene: TRBD1; abundance: few; v_gene: TRBV6-5; j_gene: TRBJ2-7; CDR3aa: CASSLITGAYEQYF; CDR3nt: TGTGCCAGCAGTTTGATTACAGGGGCCTACGAGCAGTACTTC
d_gene: .; abundance: few; v_gene: TRBV27; j_gene: TRBJ1-5; CDR3aa: CASGGTNLGAQHF; CDR3nt: TGTGCCAGCGGTGGGACCAACCTAGGGGCCCAGCATTTT
d_gene: .; abundance: many; v_gene: TRBV9; j_gene: TRBJ1-1; CDR3aa: CASSVGSGSSTEAFF; CDR3nt: TGTGCCAGCAGCGTAGGCTCAGGGTCGAGCACTGAAGCTTTCTTT
d_gene: TRBD2; abundance: few; v_gene: TRBV20-1; j_gene: TRBJ2-7; CDR3aa: CSAELAGVAYEQYF; CDR3nt: TGCAGTGCTGAGTTGGCGGGAGTCGCCTACGAGCAGTACTTC
d_gene: TRBD2; abundance: few; v_gene: TRBV10-2; j_gene: TRBJ2-1; CDR3aa: CASSGGLAGADNEQFF; CDR3nt: TGCGCCAGCAGTGGAGGACTAGCGGGAGCGGACAATGAGCAGTTCTTC
d_gene: .; abundance: .; v_gene: TRBV30; j_gene: TRBJ2-7; CDR3aa: CALRPGLYGEQYF; CDR3nt: TGTGCCCTCCGCCCAGGACTCTACGGCGAGCAGTACTTC
d_gene: TRBD2; abundance: .; v_gene: TRBV9; j_gene: TRBJ2-1; CDR3aa: CASSVEDGRVLGNNEQFF; CDR3nt: TGTGCCAGCAGCGTAGAGGACGGGAGGGTCCTTGGCAACAATGAGCAGTTCTTC
d_gene: .; abundance: few; v_gene: TRBV5-1; j_gene: TRBJ2-7; CDR3aa: CASRAGLLPSYEQYF; CDR3nt: TGCGCCAGCAGGGCCGGACTACTCCCCTCCTACGAGCAGTACTTC
d_gene: .; abundance: .; v_gene: TRBV9; j_gene: TRBJ2-5; CDR3aa: CASSSRTDQETQYF; CDR3nt: TGTGCCAGCAGCTCCAGGACAGATCAAGAGACCCAGTACTTC
d_gene: .; abundance: .; v_gene: TRBV5-1; j_gene: TRBJ2-2; CDR3aa: CASEGGGTGELFF; CDR3nt: TGCGCCAGCGAAGGGGGTGGCACCGGGGAGCTGTTTTTT
d_gene: .; abundance: .; v_gene: TRBV4-2; j_gene: TRBJ2-3; CDR3aa: CASSQELASGTDTQYF; CDR3nt: TGCGCCAGCAGCCAAGAACTAGCCTCTGGCACAGATACGCAGTATTTT
d_gene: .; abundance: few; v_gene: TRBV11-1; j_gene: TRBJ1-1; CDR3aa: CASSKTRDLNTEAFF; CDR3nt: TGTGCCAGCAGCAAAACCAGGGATTTGAACACTGAAGCTTTCTTT
d_gene: TRBD2; abundance: few; v_gene: TRBV7-9; j_gene: TRBJ2-5; CDR3aa: CASSSLHGLAGGETQYF; CDR3nt: TGTGCCAGCAGCTCCCTCCACGGACTAGCGGGAGGAGAGACCCAGTACTTC
d_gene: .; abundance: .; v_gene: TRBV12-3/TRBV12-4; j_gene: TRBJ1-1; CDR3aa: CASNLFGDTEAFF; CDR3nt: TGTGCCAGCAATTTATTCGGGGACACTGAAGCTTTCTTT
d_gene: .; abundance: few; v_gene: TRBV6-1; j_gene: TRBJ2-7; CDR3aa: CASRLSRAPYEQYF; CDR3nt: TGTGCCAGCAGGCTTAGCAGGGCCCCCTACGAGCAGTACTTC
d_gene: .; abundance: .; v_gene: TRBV7-8; j_gene: TRBJ2-5; CDR3aa: CASSMTGLGVQTQYF; CDR3nt: TGTGCCAGCAGCATGACAGGCCTAGGGGTTCAGACCCAGTACTTC
d_gene: TRBD1; abundance: many; v_gene: TRBV9; j_gene: TRBJ2-7; CDR3aa: CASSVAGGRLDEQYF; CDR3nt: TGTGCCAGCAGCGTTGCAGGGGGTAGACTTGACGAGCAGTACTTC
d_gene: .; abundance: few; v_gene: TRBV6-2/TRBV6-3; j_gene: TRBJ2-3; CDR3aa: CASTDAAQDTQYF; CDR3nt: TGTGCCAGCACGGACGCGGCACAAGATACGCAGTATTTT
d_gene: .; abundance: many; v_gene: TRBV4-2; j_gene: TRBJ2-6; CDR3aa: CASSQELIDGANVLTF; CDR3nt: TGTGCCAGCAGCCAAGAACTAATCGACGGGGCCAACGTCCTGACTTTC
d_gene: .; abundance: many; v_gene: TRBV5-6; j_gene: TRBJ2-7; CDR3aa: CASSAFPRITYEQYF; CDR3nt: TGTGCCAGCAGTGCGTTTCCACGGATCACCTACGAGCAGTACTTC
d_gene: .; abundance: once; v_gene: TRBV6-1; j_gene: TRBJ1-4; CDR3aa: CASKDGTGNEKLFF; CDR3nt: TGTGCCAGCAAAGACGGGACGGGTAATGAAAAACTGTTTTTT
d_gene: TRBD1; abundance: .; v_gene: TRBV29-1; j_gene: TRBJ2-5; CDR3aa: CSVDGSGTEETQYF; CDR3nt: TGCAGCGTTGATGGTTCCGGGACAGAAGAGACCCAGTACTTC
d_gene: .; abundance: few; v_gene: TRBV7-2; j_gene: TRBJ2-6; CDR3aa: CASSLSSGANVLTF; CDR3nt: TGTGCCAGCAGCTTGAGCTCTGGGGCCAACGTCCTGACTTTC
d_gene: .; abundance: .; v_gene: TRBV18; j_gene: TRBJ2-7; CDR3aa: CASSQILTEAGLAYEQYF; CDR3nt: TGTGCCAGCTCACAAATCTTAACAGAGGCTGGATTAGCCTACGAGCAGTACTTC